The clone carrying this T cell receptor beta chain was seen many times. Antigen unknown. Germline V gene data show CDR1 as SGHTA and CDR2 as FQGNSA. This CDR3 has 15 amino acids. The ends lost 1 base at V and 7 bases at J; junction bases unmatched: 4. Stated time point: patch test 2, 6 weeks after DPC sensitization. Noted treatment: therapeutic diphenylcyclopropenone sensitization with weekly scalp DPC. Total RNA extraction was carried out from unfractionated whole blood. MiXCR was run by TCRdb on the RACE reads, yielding one entry per CDR3 protein. The table lists approximately 120,000 distinct CDR3 sequences, 9.2% of them singletons. This entry comes from a study of human T cells and chemical hapten exposure. On the study more broadly: Per-sample TCR yield variability stemmed mainly from small pooled library volume differences.

Study results and caveats: The number of TCRs above 1 in 1000 frequency did not change after DPC sensitization.

Sequencing used whole blood, obtained in connection with sensitization to the hapten diphenylcyclopropenone (DPC). The chain combines TRBV7-2 with TRBJ1-6; 7 bases map to TRBD1. This clonotype was sampled from a woman aged 40 to 50 with alopecia areata. Some clones in this sample may be carry-over from other donors' samples. CDR3 residues: CASSLEGTANSPLHF. In DNA, the CDR3 is TGTGCCAGCAGCTTAGAAGGGACAGCGAATTCACCCCTCCACTTT.